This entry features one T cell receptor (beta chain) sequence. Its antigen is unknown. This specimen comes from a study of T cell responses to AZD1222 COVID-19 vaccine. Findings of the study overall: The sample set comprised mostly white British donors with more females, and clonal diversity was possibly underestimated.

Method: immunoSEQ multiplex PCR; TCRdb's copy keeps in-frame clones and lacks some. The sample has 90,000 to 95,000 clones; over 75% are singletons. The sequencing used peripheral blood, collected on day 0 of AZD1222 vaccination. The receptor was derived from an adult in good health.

In DNA form, the CDR3 reads TGTGCCAGTAGTTCAGGCCGAAGGCAGCCCCAGCATTTT. It specifies CASSSGRRQPQHF. J is TRBJ1-5 and V is TRBV19; D is ambiguous. V was trimmed by 5 bases and J by 7 bases, leaving 12 bases between them. Germline V gene sequence: CDR1 LNHDA, CDR2 SQIVND (reference sequence). The CDR3 contains 13 residues.